This T cell receptor (beta chain) was sequenced during a study of Ad26.COV2.S vaccination and SARS-CoV-2 variants. Overall study: Donor was one of the participants in the Ad26.COV2.S arm of the COV1001 trial. Broader study findings: The TCR breadth and depth analyses may have produced an underestimate of total T cell responses.

Trimming at V came to 0 bases and at J to 10 bases, leaving 9 bases not matched to a gene. The CDR3 extends over 16 amino acids. Germline CDR1 reads LNHNV; CDR2 reads YYDKDF (reference sequence). Treatment reported: around 19 received Ad26.COV2.S at low or high dose, single or two shots; roughly five received placebo; per-sample allocation not given. On day 63 after the first injection, vaccine and placebo recipients gave samples. In Boston, the donor was an adult between 18-55 years of age. Comment on this clone: What it binds is not known.

Produced via immunoSEQ multiplex PCR; TCRdb's table is partial and in-frame only. The sample comprises around 370,000 clones, approximately 84% of which are singletons, and 2.5% to 3.5% rests with the top ten. This material consisted of peripheral blood, taken in a trial of Ad26.COV2.S vaccine versus placebo. This clonotype originated in a person between 18 and 59 years old who received the Ad26.COV2.S COVID-19 vaccine or a placebo. The chain is built from TRBV15 and TRBJ2-1, with TRBD2 identical over 10 bases. In DNA form, the CDR3 reads TGTGCCACCAGCAGAGACCCCAGCGGGGGGGCCTCGGAGCAGTTCTTC. Amino acid sequence: CATSRDPSGGASEQFF. The full variable domain, completed using reference TRBV15 and TRBJ2-1, is DAMVIQNPRYQVTQFGKPVTLSCSQTLNHNVMYWYQQKSSQAPKLLFHYYDKDFNNEADTPDNFQSRRPNTSFCFLDIRSPGLGDTAMYLCATSRDPSGGASEQFFGPGTRLTVL.